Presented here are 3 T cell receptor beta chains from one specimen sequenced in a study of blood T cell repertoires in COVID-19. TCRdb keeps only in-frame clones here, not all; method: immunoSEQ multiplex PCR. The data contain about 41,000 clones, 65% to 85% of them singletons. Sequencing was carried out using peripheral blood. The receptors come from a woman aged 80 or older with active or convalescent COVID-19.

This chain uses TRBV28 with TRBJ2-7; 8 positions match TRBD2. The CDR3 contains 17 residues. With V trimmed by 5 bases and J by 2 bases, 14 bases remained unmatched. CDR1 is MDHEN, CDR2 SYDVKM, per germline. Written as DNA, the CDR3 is TGTGCCAGCAGTCTCGGGGGGGCGGGAATCCCACCCTACGAGCAGTACTTC. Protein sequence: CASSLGGAGIPPYEQYF.

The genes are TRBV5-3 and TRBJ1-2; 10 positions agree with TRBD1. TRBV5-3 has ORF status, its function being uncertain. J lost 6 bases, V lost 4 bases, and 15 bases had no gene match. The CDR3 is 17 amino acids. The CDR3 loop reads CARSRSGTGEGRDGYTF. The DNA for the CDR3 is TGTGCCAGAAGCCGCTCCGGGACAGGGGAGGGAAGGGATGGCTACACCTTC.

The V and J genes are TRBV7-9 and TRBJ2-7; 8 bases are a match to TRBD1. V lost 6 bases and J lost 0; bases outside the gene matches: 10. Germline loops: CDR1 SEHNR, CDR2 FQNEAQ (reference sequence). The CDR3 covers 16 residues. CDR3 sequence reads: CASRSPDRASSYEQYF. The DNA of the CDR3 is TGTGCCAGCAGGTCCCCGGACAGGGCGAGCTCCTACGAGCAGTACTTC.